The 22 T cell receptor beta chains reported below all come from one sample, sequenced in a study of a mutant IDH1 vaccine in newly diagnosed glioma. For these TCRs, the target antigens are not known. Time point of the sample: week 23, last vaccination. Vaccination comprised doses that each held 300 ug of mutant IDH1 20-mer peptide, plus topical imiquimod. Clones were sequenced by immunoSEQ multiplex PCR, and TCRdb holds only the in-frame ones, with some missing. The table has around 85,000 clones, approximately 85% seen once; the top ten hold around 2%. Sample: PBMCs, taken from a glioma patient whose treatment included an IDH1 peptide vaccine. These receptors came from a man under 40 with glioma. Some clones in this sample may be carry-over from other donors' samples.

This clone has a handful of counts. This rearrangement joins TRBV5-1 to TRBJ2-6, with D possibly TRBD1 on 6 matching bases. This CDR3 is 15 amino acids long. Trimming left V 4 bases short and J 2 bases short, with 10 bases between. Germline loops: CDR1 SGHRS, CDR2 YFSETQ. The CDR3: CASSNQGPGANVLTF. The CDR3 nucleotides read TGCGCCAGCAGCAACCAGGGGCCTGGGGCCAACGTCCTGACTTTC.

The chain combines TRBV2 with TRBJ2-3, with a weak D call TRBD2 (6 bases). With 7 bases removed from V and 0 bases from J, the gap between germline ends came to 20 bases. The CDR3 is 17 residues long. Germline V gene sequence: CDR1 SNHLY, CDR2 FYNNEI. The CDR3 is CASNRPRAGTSTDTQYF. The CDR3 DNA follows: TGTGCCAGCAACCGACCCCGGGCAGGGACTAGCACAGATACGCAGTATTTT.

V and J are TRBV29-1 and TRBJ2-7, with 11 bases matching TRBD2. With 2 bases clipped from V and 0 bases from J, the junction kept 0 bases outside the gene matches. The CDR3 contains 14 residues. In germline, CDR1 is SQVTM, CDR2 ANQGSEA. CDR3 loop: CSVETSGSSYEQYF. The DNA of the CDR3 is TGCAGCGTTGAAACTAGCGGGAGCTCCTACGAGCAGTACTTC.

This chain uses TRBV29-1 with TRBJ1-1, with 7 nucleotides matching TRBD1. This CDR3 comprises 14 residues. V shed 3 bases, J shed 0 bases, and the junction held 4 bases outside the gene matches. The germline V gene has CDR1 SQVTM and CDR2 ANQGSEA. The CDR3 loop reads CSVERTGLNTEAFF. DNA of the CDR3: TGCAGCGTTGAGAGGACAGGTTTGAACACTGAAGCTTTCTTT.

This clone appeared a few times. This chain links TRBV7-8 with TRBJ1-2, with no clear D. There are 15 residues in the CDR3. The germline V gene has CDR1 SGHVS and CDR2 FQNEAQ. V lost 5 bases and J 5 bases, leaving 18 bases between the germline ends. CDR3: CASSPRDNWLYGYTF. The CDR3, as DNA: TGTGCCAGCAGCCCCCGAGACAATTGGTTATATGGCTACACCTTC.

This sequence joins TRBV5-1 and TRBJ2-7; 10 bases are a match to TRBD1. Germline V gene sequence: CDR1 SGHRS, CDR2 YFSETQ. V was clipped by 2 bases and J by 6 bases; unmatched bases: 5. The CDR3 runs to 14 residues. Here the CDR3 DNA reads TGCGCCAGCAGCTTTGGACAGGGGGATGGCGAGCAGTACTTC. It yields the protein CASSFGQGDGEQYF.

V usage is TRBV7-3 and J usage is TRBJ2-3; 13 bases align to TRBD2. Unmatched junction bases numbered 2, after V lost 5 bases and J lost 6 bases. This CDR3 has 14 residues. Germline V lookup: CDR1 SGHTA, CDR2 FQGTGA. CDR3 sequence reads: CASSILAGGDTQYF. For the CDR3, the DNA is TGTGCCAGCAGCATACTAGCGGGAGGGGATACGCAGTATTTT.

This clone was picked up a small number of times. This sequence joins TRBV7-2 and TRBJ1-1, with a possible D match to TRBD1 (6 bases). V lost 4 bases and J lost 4, with 16 bases in between. The length of the CDR3 is 15 residues. Germline-derived CDR1 and CDR2 are SGHTA and FQGNSA. Written as DNA, the CDR3 is TGTGCCAGCAGCTCCCTAGGGGGAGGTGTCACTGAAGCTTTCTTT. Its protein product is CASSSLGGGVTEAFF.

The V gene is TRBV6-1, the J gene TRBJ1-6; TRBD1 agrees at 7 bases. The CDR3 extends over 15 amino acids. With V trimmed by 3 bases and J by 6 bases, 5 bases remained unmatched. CDR1 and CDR2 from the germline V gene are MNHNS and SASEGT. CDR3 loop: CASSEMTGSNSPLHF. The DNA for the CDR3 is TGTGCCAGCAGTGAGATGACAGGGAGTAATTCACCCCTCCACTTT.

The rearrangement uses TRBV5-6 and TRBJ2-3, with 11 nucleotides matching TRBD2. There are 17 residues in the CDR3. J was trimmed by 3 bases and V by 0 bases; bases with no gene match: 6. Germline V gene sequence: CDR1 SGHDT, CDR2 YYEEEE. The CDR3 here is CASSLVTSGKKTDTQYF. The CDR3, as DNA: TGTGCCAGCAGCTTGGTGACTAGCGGGAAAAAGACAGATACGCAGTATTTT.

The CDR3 sequence: CATSRDLTAALSDGYTF. In nucleotides, the CDR3 is TGTGCCACCAGCAGAGATCTTACGGCCGCCCTATCTGACGGCTACACCTTC. The rearrangement uses TRBV15 and TRBJ1-2; D uncertain. Trimming removed 0 bases at V and 8 bases at J, with 22 bases between. This CDR3 has 17 amino acids. Germline V CDR1 and CDR2: LNHNV, YYDKDF (reference sequence).

On this clone: One end of the junction fails to match germline, which may point to a read error. The rearrangement joins TRBV18 to TRBJ1-1; D is unresolved. The CDR3 covers 15 residues. CDR1 is KGHSH, CDR2 LQKENI, per germline. CDR3 in amino acids: CASSPPYSLNTGAFF. In nucleotides, the CDR3 is TGTGCCAGCTCACCACCGTACAGCTTGAACACTGGAGCTTTCTTT.

The J gene is TRBJ2-5, the V gene TRBV18, with 10 nucleotides matching TRBD2. After removal of 4 bases from V and 4 bases from J, the junction contained 3 bases not matched to a gene. The CDR3 has 14 amino acids. Per germline, CDR1 KGHSH and CDR2 LQKENI. The CDR3 region has the DNA TGTGCCAGCTCACTCTCTAGCGGGGGAGAGACCCAGTACTTC. Protein: CASSLSSGGETQYF.

The rearrangement uses TRBV28 and TRBJ2-7, with 8 bases that match TRBD1. V trimming: 6 bases; J trimming: 6 bases; junction bases outside the gene matches: 7. The length of the CDR3 is 13 residues. The germline CDR1 and CDR2 sequences are MDHEN and SYDVKM. The CDR3 loop reads CASRIDRGLEQYF. In nucleotides, the CDR3 is TGTGCCAGCAGGATCGACAGGGGTCTCGAGCAGTACTTC.

The chain employs TRBV9 and TRBJ2-3; tentatively, D is TRBD2 (5 bases). The CDR3 has 14 residues. V lost 7 bases to trimming and J lost 6 bases, with 18 bases between them. Per the germline V gene, CDR1 is SGDLS and CDR2 is YYNGEE. The CDR3 loop reads CASAPRFRGDTQYF. For the CDR3, the DNA is TGTGCCAGCGCCCCACGATTTAGAGGGGATACGCAGTATTTT.

The chain recombines TRBV7-3 with TRBJ1-1; no firm D call. The CDR3 has 13 amino acids. Trimming cost V 5 bases and J 0 bases, with 7 bases left between them. CDR1 SGHTA and CDR2 FQGTGA come from the germline V gene. The CDR3 DNA sequence: TGTGCCAGCAGCCGAGACATGAACACTGAAGCTTTCTTT. Protein product: CASSRDMNTEAFF.

V is TRBV7-9 and J is TRBJ1-5; 8 bases align to TRBD1. The V gene end was trimmed by 5 bases and the J gene end by 7 bases; junction bases not matched to a gene: 7. CDR3 size: 14 residues. The germline gives CDR1 SEHNR, CDR2 FQNEAQ (reference sequence). CDR3 in amino acids: CASSRTGRGQPQHF. CDR3 nucleotides: TGTGCCAGCAGCCGGACAGGGAGAGGACAGCCCCAGCATTTT.

V usage is TRBV19 and J usage is TRBJ2-7; D unclear. The ends were cut back, 2 bases at V and 6 bases at J, with 8 bases in the middle. The germline V gene has CDR1 LNHDA and CDR2 SQIVND (reference sequence). The CDR3 has 12 residues. This chain's CDR3 is CASSIINGEQYF. The CDR3 region has the DNA TGTGCCAGTAGTATAATCAACGGCGAGCAGTACTTC.

The chain carries TRBV7-2 and TRBJ1-1, with unresolved D. Germline CDR1 SGHTA, CDR2 FQGNSA. The CDR3 is 13 amino acids. The V end was cut by 9 bases, the J end by 4 bases, with 15 bases between. The CDR3 DNA sequence: TGTGCCAGTTCCTGGGGAGGGAGCACTGAAGCTTTCTTT. As protein: CASSWGGSTEAFF. The complete variable domain, with remaining parts taken from reference TRBV7-2 and TRBJ1-1, reads GAGVSQSPSNKVTEKGKDVELRCDPISGHTALYWYRQSLGQGLEFLIYFQGNSAPDKSGLPSDRFSAERTGGSVSTLTIQRTQQEDSAVYLCASSWGGSTEAFFGQGTRLTVV.

This clone has only a few counts. The V and J genes are TRBV7-2 and TRBJ1-1; D gene uncertain. The CDR3 sequence is 15 residues long. V lost 3 bases to trimming and J lost 4 bases, with 15 bases between them. Looked up from germline, CDR1 is SGHTA and CDR2 is FQGNSA. The DNA for the CDR3 is TGTGCCAGCAGCTTCCTTACGGGGAGGGCCACTGAAGCTTTCTTT. Its protein product is CASSFLTGRATEAFF.

This chain connects TRBV6-5 to TRBJ1-1; D gene ambiguous. V lost 5 bases to trimming and J lost 8 bases, with 9 bases between them. Germline V CDR1 and CDR2: MNHEY, SVGAGI. The CDR3 is 11 amino acids. The DNA of the CDR3 is TGTGCCAGCAGTGCGTTCGGGGAAGCTTTCTTT. Protein product: CASSAFGEAFF.

The chain combines TRBV28 with TRBJ2-2, with D perhaps matching TRBD1 (5 bases). Trimming cost V 8 bases and J 1 base, with 11 bases left between them. This CDR3 is built from 14 residues. Germline CDR1 MDHEN, CDR2 SYDVKM. The CDR3 here is CASAWGRNTGELFF. Written as DNA, the CDR3 is TGTGCCAGCGCGTGGGGCAGGAACACCGGGGAGCTGTTTTTT.